This T cell receptor (beta chain) comes out of a study of T-cell memory formation after mild COVID-19. This clonotype turned up a few times. Its antigen is as yet unknown. TCRdb reprocessed the 5' RACE reads with MiXCR, giving one entry per CDR3 protein. This table holds 75,000 to 95,000 distinct CDR3 sequences, more than 10% found once. The CDR3 totals 11 residues. The germline gives CDR1 MNHEY, CDR2 SVGEGT. Trimming removed 9 bases from V and 0 bases from J, with 6 bases in between. General study findings and limits: Within pre-infection memory, some responding clones were found, suggesting cross-reactive memory joined. Day 15 to 85 contracting clones showed balanced CD4/CD8; later expanders leaned CD4+. Still unconfirmed is whether the second-wave clones peaking on day 37 recognized SARS-CoV-2.

The receptor's source is an adult woman who had mild COVID-19 (a few samples of this study predate the infection). Cell type and time point are not known. This rearrangement joins TRBV6-2 or TRBV6-3 to TRBJ2-7; D call uncertain. The source material was PBMCs or a T cell subset sorted from them (not recorded which). DNA of the CDR3: TGTGCCAGACAATACTCCTACGAGCAGTACTTC. Its protein product is CARQYSYEQYF.